A single sample gave rise to the 30 T cell receptor beta chains below, sequenced in a study of blood T cell repertoires in COVID-19. Profiled with immunoSEQ multiplex PCR; TCRdb holds only in-frame clones, not every one. The data show fewer than 85,000 clones, roughly 84% seen once. The material sequenced was peripheral blood. Receptors originate from a woman aged 55-69 years with acute or convalescent COVID-19.

The chain employs TRBV5-1 and TRBJ2-7; a possible D gene is TRBD1 (5 bases). V was trimmed by 5 bases and J by 5 bases, leaving 11 bases between them. The V gene's germline CDR1 is SGHRS and CDR2 YFSETQ. This CDR3 has 12 residues. For the CDR3, the DNA is TGCGCCAGCAGAGACAGTTTCAACGAGCAGTACTTC. The encoded protein is CASRDSFNEQYF.

This clone has a handful of counts. The CDR3 here is CASRWRGTVEYGYTF. CDR3 DNA sequence: TGTGCCAGCAGGTGGCGAGGGACAGTAGAGTATGGCTACACCTTC. The chain combines TRBV6-5 with TRBJ1-2, with 7 bases lining up with TRBD1. After removal of 6 bases from V and 5 bases from J, the junction contained 12 bases not matched to a gene. This CDR3 comprises 15 residues. Germline V gene data show CDR1 as MNHEY and CDR2 as SVGAGI.

The chain links TRBV3-1 (or the pseudogene TRBV3-2) to TRBJ1-6; D unclear. Trimming took off 8 bases at V and 4 bases at J, with 9 bases between the two ends. The germline gives CDR1 LGHDT, CDR2 YNNKEL (reference sequence). The CDR3 length is 13 residues. The CDR3, as DNA: TGTGCCAGCGAGCGATCTTATAATTCACCCCTCCACTTT. Translating it yields CASERSYNSPLHF.

The chain recombines TRBV7-9 with TRBJ2-1; D perhaps matches TRBD1 (5 bases). Deletions cut 1 base from V and 8 bases from J, with 21 bases between. Germline-derived CDR1 and CDR2 are SEHNR and FQNEAQ (reference sequence). The CDR3 totals 17 residues. CDR3 residues: CASSLEKGLTYVDEQFF. CDR3 sequence (DNA): TGTGCCAGCAGCTTAGAGAAGGGGTTAACCTACGTCGATGAGCAGTTCTTC.

This clone has a single count. The chain links TRBV2 to TRBJ1-5; 10 bases are shared with TRBD1. This CDR3 spans 14 amino acids. Germline loops: CDR1 SNHLY, CDR2 FYNNEI. Trimming removed 4 bases from V and 7 bases from J; junction bases left unmatched: 4. CDR3 region: CASSVTGGDQPQHF. In nucleotides, the CDR3 is TGTGCCAGCAGTGTGACAGGGGGCGACCAGCCCCAGCATTTT.

The genes are TRBV6-4 and TRBJ2-5; TRBD1 matches 7 bases. The CDR3 runs 15 residues. Germline CDR1 is MRHNA and CDR2 is SNTAGT. V was pared by 4 bases and J by 5 bases, with 10 bases of the junction left unmatched. As DNA, the CDR3 is TGTGCCAGCAGTGCCCAAACAGGGGCCCGGGAGACCCAGTACTTC. It encodes CASSAQTGARETQYF.

This chain uses TRBV18 with TRBJ2-1, with TRBD1 identical over 9 bases. Germline-derived CDR1 and CDR2 are KGHSH and LQKENI. Losses at the gene ends were 6 bases for V and 15 bases for J; bases not matched to a gene: 21. The length of the CDR3 is 16 residues. For the CDR3, the DNA is TGTGCCAGCTCCTCCCCCCGGGACAGGGTCAACTCGCGTCCGTTCTTC. Translating gives CASSSPRDRVNSRPFF.

This chain connects TRBV5-6 to TRBJ1-2; 8 nucleotides align to TRBD1. CDR3 length: 16 amino acids. Germline-derived CDR1 and CDR2 are SGHDT and YYEEEE. Trimming cost V 2 bases and J 4 bases; bases outside gene matches: 10. DNA for the CDR3: TGTGCCAGCAGCTTTAGTCCGACAGGGGCTAGCTATGGCTACACCTTC. As protein: CASSFSPTGASYGYTF.

This chain links TRBV3-1 (or the pseudogene TRBV3-2) with TRBJ1-5; D is uncertain. Germline V gene sequence: CDR1 LGHDT, CDR2 YNNKEL (reference sequence). V was clipped by 1 base and J by 1 base, with 5 bases between them. This CDR3 has 14 amino acids. The chain's CDR3 is CASSQAFSNQPQHF. CDR3 DNA sequence: TGTGCCAGCAGCCAAGCTTTCAGCAATCAGCCCCAGCATTTT.

The rearrangement links TRBV7-9 to TRBJ1-3; D is uncertain. In germline, CDR1 is SEHNR, CDR2 FQNEAQ (reference sequence). This CDR3 spans 13 amino acids. Trimming removed 6 bases from V and 3 bases from J, with 9 bases in between. The CDR3 sequence: CASRETSGNTIYF. In DNA form, the CDR3 reads TGTGCCAGCAGGGAGACGAGTGGAAACACCATATATTTT.

In nucleotides, the CDR3 is TGTGCCAGCAGCTTAGCCGGGACTAGCGGGGGCCCTGGGCTGTTCTTC. Translated: CASSLAGTSGGPGLFF. The chain combines TRBV7-8 with TRBJ2-1; 14 bases align to TRBD2. V shed 0 bases, J shed 15 bases, and the junction held 10 bases outside the gene matches. Germline V lookup: CDR1 SGHVS, CDR2 FQNEAQ. The CDR3 extends over 16 amino acids.

This sequence joins TRBV24-1 and TRBJ2-1; 9 nucleotides agree with TRBD1. The CDR3 loop spans 12 amino acids. V was pared by 9 bases and J by 9 bases, with 5 bases of the junction left unmatched. Per germline, CDR1 KGHDR and CDR2 SFDVKD. The CDR3 region has the DNA TGTGCCACCCGTACAGGGGGCGGTGAGCAGTTCTTC. Amino acid sequence: CATRTGGGEQFF.

The V call is TRBV5-5, the J call TRBJ1-3; D is undetermined. V dropped 0 bases and J dropped 0 bases, with 10 bases sitting between them. The CDR3 consists of 16 residues. Germline-derived CDR1 and CDR2 are SGHKS and YYEKEE (reference sequence). The CDR3 is CASSLGEALSGNTIYF. CDR3 sequence (DNA): TGTGCCAGCAGCTTGGGAGAAGCCCTCTCTGGAAACACCATATATTTT.

This clone was seen a single time. V gene TRBV6-1 combines with J gene TRBJ2-5, with D possibly TRBD2 on 5 matching bases. Between the trimmed V and J ends, which lost 1 base and 6 bases, there was a span of 15 bases. CDR3 length: 15 amino acids. Germline V lookup: CDR1 MNHNS, CDR2 SASEGT. CDR3 region: CASSEDGRARKTQYF. DNA of the CDR3: TGTGCCAGCAGTGAAGATGGGCGGGCGAGAAAGACCCAGTACTTC.

The J gene is TRBJ1-2, the V gene TRBV18; a possible D gene is TRBD1 (6 bases). The V gene lost 5 bases and the J gene lost 2 bases, with 18 bases spanning the gap. Germline values: CDR1 KGHSH, CDR2 LQKENI. The CDR3 covers 16 residues. The CDR3 DNA reads TGTGCCAGCTCAGCAAAAGCAACAGGGACCAACTATGGCTACACCTTC. It codes for CASSAKATGTNYGYTF.

This clone was counted a few times. The gene calls are TRBV2 and TRBJ2-2; 7 bases fit TRBD1. V lost 7 bases to trimming and J lost 4 bases; unmatched junction nucleotides: 6. Per germline, CDR1 SNHLY and CDR2 FYNNEI. This CDR3 contains 14 residues. As DNA, the CDR3 is TGTGCCAGCAAAAACAGGGGCGGCACCGGGGAGCTGTTTTTT. This sequence encodes CASKNRGGTGELFF.

The CDR3 region has the DNA TGTGCCAGCAGCGGTGACAGGGTAAATGAGCAGTTCTTC. Amino acids: CASSGDRVNEQFF. The chain is built from TRBV11-3 and TRBJ2-1; 7 positions match TRBD1. Germline CDR1 SGHNT, CDR2 YENEEA. Trimming removed 5 bases from V and 7 bases from J; junction bases left unmatched: 5. The CDR3 runs 13 residues.

The chain is built from TRBV6-5 and TRBJ2-7, with D possibly being TRBD1 (5 bases). Germline CDR1 reads MNHEY; CDR2 reads SVGAGI. The CDR3 covers 15 residues. Trimming pared 2 bases from V and 3 bases from J, leaving 14 bases between. Here the CDR3 DNA reads TGTGCCAGCAGTTACGGGCGGTGGGGCAGCTACGAGCAGTACTTC. As protein: CASSYGRWGSYEQYF.

The genes are TRBV12-3 or TRBV12-4 and TRBJ1-2; maybe TRBD1 (6 bases). Trimming pared 5 bases from V and 9 bases from J, leaving 10 bases between. This CDR3 is 11 amino acids long. CDR3 sequence: CASSIDRRYTF. CDR3 DNA: TGTGCCAGCAGTATCGACAGGCGCTACACCTTC.

V is TRBV19 and J is TRBJ1-1, with D uncertain. Germline V lookup: CDR1 LNHDA, CDR2 SQIVND (reference sequence). Between the trimmed V and J ends, which lost 8 bases and 3 bases, there was a span of 13 bases. The CDR3 sequence is 13 residues long. In nucleotides, the CDR3 is TGTGCCAGTTCGACATATAAGGACACTGAAGCTTTCTTT. It encodes CASSTYKDTEAFF.

This chain links TRBV5-4 with TRBJ1-2; tentative D call: TRBD1 (5 bases). The germline CDR1 and CDR2 sequences are SGHNT and YYREEE (reference sequence). The V end lost 0 bases, the J end lost 8 bases, and 11 bases lay between the germline ends. The CDR3 spans 13 residues. This chain's CDR3 is CASSLAGLRGYTF. The CDR3 DNA is TGTGCCAGCAGCTTGGCAGGGTTGAGAGGCTACACCTTC.

This chain connects TRBV2 to TRBJ1-5, with TRBD1 identical over 9 bases. The V gene end was trimmed by 3 bases and the J gene end by 1 base; junction bases not matched to a gene: 4. This CDR3 has 16 amino acids. CDR1 and CDR2 from the germline V gene are SNHLY and FYNNEI. CDR3 bases: TGTGCCAGCAGTGACAGGACAGGGGCCAGCAATCAGCCCCAGCATTTT. Protein: CASSDRTGASNQPQHF. The complete variable domain, with remaining parts taken from reference TRBV2 and TRBJ1-5, reads EPEVTQTPSHQVTQMGQEVILRCVPISNHLYFYWYRQILGQKVEFLVSFYNNEISEKSEIFDDQFSVERPDGSNFTLKIRSTKLEDSAMYFCASSDRTGASNQPQHFGDGTRLSIL.

This chain joins TRBV19 and TRBJ1-2; 7 bases are shared with TRBD1. This CDR3 comprises 13 residues. Germline-derived CDR1 and CDR2 are LNHDA and SQIVND (reference sequence). Germline trimming cut 6 bases from V and 6 bases from J; bases unmatched to any gene: 7. CDR3 protein: CASRPRGSNGYTF. The CDR3 DNA reads TGTGCCAGTAGGCCCAGGGGGTCGAATGGCTACACCTTC. The full variable domain, with the rest looked up from reference TRBV19 and TRBJ1-2, is DGGITQSPKYLFRKEGQNVTLSCEQNLNHDAMYWYRQDPGQGLRLIYYSQIVNDFQKGDIAEGYSVSREKKESFPLTVTSAQKNPTAFYLCASRPRGSNGYTFGSGTRLTVV.

The rearrangement uses TRBV15 and TRBJ1-1, with D possibly being TRBD1 (6 bases). The V and J ends lost 2 bases and 8 bases respectively, with 9 bases between them. The CDR3 is 12 residues long. Germline V gene data show CDR1 as LNHNV and CDR2 as YYDKDF (reference sequence). The DNA of the CDR3 is TGTGCCACCAGCAGACAGGGGCCCGAAGCTTTCTTT. Protein sequence: CATSRQGPEAFF.

V gene TRBV5-1 combines with J gene TRBJ1-1; no clear D. The V gene lost 1 base and the J gene lost 0 bases, with 7 bases spanning the gap. The CDR3 has 14 residues. The germline CDR1 and CDR2 sequences are SGHRS and YFSETQ. CDR3 region: CASSLRGLNTEAFF. As DNA, the CDR3 is TGCGCCAGCAGCTTGAGAGGTCTGAACACTGAAGCTTTCTTT.

The chain links TRBV12-3 or TRBV12-4 to TRBJ2-7; no clear D gene. The length of the CDR3 is 12 residues. With 3 bases removed from V and 2 bases from J, the gap between germline ends came to 5 bases. CDR3: CASSFGPYEQYF. DNA for the CDR3: TGTGCCAGCAGTTTTGGCCCCTACGAGCAGTACTTC.

Only one count was recorded for this clone. The V gene is TRBV7-2, the J gene TRBJ1-2; D is unresolved. This CDR3 has 15 residues. The germline V gene has CDR1 SGHTA and CDR2 FQGNSA. With 1 base removed from V and 4 bases from J, the gap between germline ends came to 13 bases. In nucleotides, the CDR3 is TGTGCCAGCAGCTTAGAAGCATCCGTCGGCTATGGCTACACCTTC. Protein product: CASSLEASVGYGYTF.

This chain connects TRBV9 to TRBJ1-2, with D perhaps matching TRBD1 (5 bases). The V gene lost 0 bases and the J gene lost 7 bases, with 10 bases spanning the gap. The length of the CDR3 is 13 residues. Germline assignment: CDR1 SGDLS and CDR2 YYNGEE. CDR3 sequence: CASSVGQGSGYTF. The CDR3 DNA follows: TGTGCCAGCAGCGTAGGGCAGGGCTCTGGCTACACCTTC. The full variable domain, in which reference TRBV9 and TRBJ1-2 provide the parts outside the CDR3, is DSGVTQTPKHLITATGQRVTLRCSPRSGDLSVYWYQQSLDQGLQFLIQYYNGEERAKGNILERFSAQQFPDLHSELNLSSLELGDSALYFCASSVGQGSGYTFGSGTRLTVV.

The chain carries TRBV27 and TRBJ2-1; 16 nucleotides agree with TRBD2. V dropped 4 bases and J dropped 8; count of bases not matched to a gene: 11. This CDR3 is 18 amino acids long. The germline gives CDR1 MNHEY, CDR2 SMNVEV (reference sequence). DNA for the CDR3: TGTGCCAGCAGTTCTTCCGGGACTAGCGGGGGGGCCATCTATGAGCAGTTCTTC. Residues: CASSSSGTSGGAIYEQFF.

For this clone: Different DNA sequences within this sample yield the same CDR3. The rearrangement uses TRBV12-3 or TRBV12-4 and TRBJ1-1; 9 bases fit TRBD1. The CDR3 has 12 residues. V dropped 6 bases and J dropped 5; count of bases not matched to a gene: 1. CDR3 sequence reads: CASRGQGTEAFF. The CDR3 nucleotides read TGTGCCAGCAGGGGACAGGGAACTGAAGCTTTCTTT.